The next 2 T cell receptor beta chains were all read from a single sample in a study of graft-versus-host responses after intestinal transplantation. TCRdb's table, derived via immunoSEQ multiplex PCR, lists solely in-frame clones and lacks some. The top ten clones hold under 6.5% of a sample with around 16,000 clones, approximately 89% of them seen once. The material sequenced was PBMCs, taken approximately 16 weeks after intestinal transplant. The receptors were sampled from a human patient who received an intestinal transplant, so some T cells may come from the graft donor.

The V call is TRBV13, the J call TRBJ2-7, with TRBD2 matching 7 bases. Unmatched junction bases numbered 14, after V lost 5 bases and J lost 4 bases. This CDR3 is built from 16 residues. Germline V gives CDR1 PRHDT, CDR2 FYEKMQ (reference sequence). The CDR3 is CASSLRASGSRYEQYF. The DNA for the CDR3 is TGTGCCAGCAGCCTTCGAGCTAGCGGTTCTCGTTACGAGCAGTACTTC. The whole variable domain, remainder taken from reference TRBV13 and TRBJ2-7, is AAGVIQSPRHLIKEKRETATLKCYPIPRHDTVYWYQQGPGQDPQFLISFYEKMQSDKGSIPDRFSAQQFSDYHSELNMSSLELGDSALYFCASSLRASGSRYEQYFGPGTRLTVT.

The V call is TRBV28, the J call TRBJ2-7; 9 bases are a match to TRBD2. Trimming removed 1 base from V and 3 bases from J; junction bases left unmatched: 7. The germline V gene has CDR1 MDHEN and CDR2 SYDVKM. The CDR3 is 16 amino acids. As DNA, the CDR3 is TGTGCCAGCAGTTTATTAGGGACTAGCATCTACTACGAGCAGTACTTC. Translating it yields CASSLLGTSIYYEQYF.